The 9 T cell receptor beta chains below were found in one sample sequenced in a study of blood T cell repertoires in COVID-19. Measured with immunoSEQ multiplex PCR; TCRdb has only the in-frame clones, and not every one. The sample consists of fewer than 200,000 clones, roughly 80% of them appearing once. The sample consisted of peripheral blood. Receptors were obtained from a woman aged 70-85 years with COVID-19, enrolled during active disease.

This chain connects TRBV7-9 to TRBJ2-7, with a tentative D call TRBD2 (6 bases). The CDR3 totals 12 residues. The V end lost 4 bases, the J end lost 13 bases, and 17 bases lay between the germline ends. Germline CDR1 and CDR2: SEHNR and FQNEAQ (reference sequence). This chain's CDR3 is CASSSGLLATYF. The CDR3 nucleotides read TGTGCCAGCAGCTCGGGACTTCTAGCCACTTACTTC.

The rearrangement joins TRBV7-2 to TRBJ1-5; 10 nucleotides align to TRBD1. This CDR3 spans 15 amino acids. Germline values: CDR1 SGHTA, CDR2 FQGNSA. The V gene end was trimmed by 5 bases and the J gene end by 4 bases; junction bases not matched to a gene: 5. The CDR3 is CASSKGQGWNQPQHF. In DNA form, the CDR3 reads TGTGCCAGCAGCAAGGGACAGGGGTGGAATCAGCCCCAGCATTTT.

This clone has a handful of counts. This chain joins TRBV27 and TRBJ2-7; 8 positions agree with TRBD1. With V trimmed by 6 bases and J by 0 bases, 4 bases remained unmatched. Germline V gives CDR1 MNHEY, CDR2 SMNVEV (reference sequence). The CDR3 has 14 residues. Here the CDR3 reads CASRETGGSYEQYF. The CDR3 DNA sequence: TGTGCCAGCAGGGAAACAGGGGGCTCCTACGAGCAGTACTTC.

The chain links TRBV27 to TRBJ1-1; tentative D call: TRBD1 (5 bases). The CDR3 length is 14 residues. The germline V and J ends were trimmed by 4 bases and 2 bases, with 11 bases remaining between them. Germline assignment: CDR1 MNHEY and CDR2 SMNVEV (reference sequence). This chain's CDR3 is CASSYRQPNTEAFF. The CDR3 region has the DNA TGTGCCAGCAGTTACCGACAGCCCAACACTGAAGCTTTCTTT.

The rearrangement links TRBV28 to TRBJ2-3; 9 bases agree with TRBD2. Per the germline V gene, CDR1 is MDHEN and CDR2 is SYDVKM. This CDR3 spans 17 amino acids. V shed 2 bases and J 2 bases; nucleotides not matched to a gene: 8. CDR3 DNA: TGTGCCAGCAGTTTAACCCCTAGCGGGATAATCACAGATACGCAGTATTTT. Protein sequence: CASSLTPSGIITDTQYF.

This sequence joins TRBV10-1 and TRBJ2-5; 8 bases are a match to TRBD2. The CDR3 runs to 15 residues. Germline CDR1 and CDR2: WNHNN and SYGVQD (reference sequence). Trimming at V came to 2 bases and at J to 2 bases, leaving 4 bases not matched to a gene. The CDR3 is CASSELAGPQETQYF. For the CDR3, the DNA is TGCGCCAGCAGTGAGCTAGCGGGCCCACAAGAGACCCAGTACTTC.

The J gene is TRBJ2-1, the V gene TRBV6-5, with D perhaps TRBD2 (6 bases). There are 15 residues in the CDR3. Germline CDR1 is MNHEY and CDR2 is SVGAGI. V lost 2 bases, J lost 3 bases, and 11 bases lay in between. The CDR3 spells CASSYAGRLYNEQFF. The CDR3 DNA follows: TGTGCCAGCAGTTACGCGGGGCGCCTCTACAATGAGCAGTTCTTC.

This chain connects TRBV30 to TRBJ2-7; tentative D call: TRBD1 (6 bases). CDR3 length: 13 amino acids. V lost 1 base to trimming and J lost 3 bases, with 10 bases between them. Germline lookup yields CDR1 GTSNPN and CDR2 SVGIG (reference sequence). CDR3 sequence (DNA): TGTGCCTGGAGTGACGACAGGAACTACGAGCAGTACTTC. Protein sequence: CAWSDDRNYEQYF.

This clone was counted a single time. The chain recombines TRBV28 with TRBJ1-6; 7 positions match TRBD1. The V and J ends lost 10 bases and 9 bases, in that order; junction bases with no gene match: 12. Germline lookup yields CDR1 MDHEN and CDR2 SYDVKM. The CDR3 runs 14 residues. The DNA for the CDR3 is TGTGCCACCCTTCCTCAACAGGGGTCTTCACCCCTCCACTTT. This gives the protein CATLPQQGSSPLHF.